This T cell receptor (beta chain) was profiled in a study of Ad26.COV2.S vaccination and SARS-CoV-2 variants. Treatment reported: 19 received Ad26.COV2.S at low or high dose, single or two shots; about 5 received placebo; per-sample allocation not given. Samples came from day 63 after the first vaccine or placebo injection. Assay: immunoSEQ multiplex PCR; the TCRdb copy retains only in-frame clones and omits some. This table holds 400,000 or so clones, around 85% found once. Germline CDR1 ENHRY, CDR2 SYGVKD. The CDR3 is made up of 14 amino acids. V dropped 1 base and J dropped 1 base, with 5 bases sitting between them. This clone was picked up one time.

This chain joins TRBV10-3 and TRBJ1-5; D gene ambiguous. This specimen consisted of peripheral blood, obtained in a trial of Ad26.COV2.S vaccine versus placebo. This clonotype was sampled from a person between 18 and 65 years old who received the Ad26.COV2.S COVID-19 vaccine or a placebo. The CDR3 nucleotides read TGTGCCATCAGTGAGTGGGAGAGCAATCAGCCCCAGCATTTT. Amino acids: CAISEWESNQPQHF.